The clone carrying this T cell receptor beta chain was seen ten or more times. This sample is part of a study of early T cells in non-severe SARS-CoV-2 infection. TCRdb re-called the 5' RACE reads through MiXCR, storing one row per CDR3 protein. The sample lists about 46,000 distinct CDR3 sequences; about 5.2% were seen once. The CDR3 spans 12 residues. Trimming removed 6 bases from V and 12 bases from J; junction bases left unmatched: 9. Germline V gene lookup returns CDR1 MDHEN and CDR2 SYDVKM. This receptor was taken from an adult who was a healthcare worker with PCR-confirmed SARS-CoV-2 infection or an uninfected control (not recorded which). The sequencing used whole blood, collected at baseline. This chain joins TRBV28 and TRBJ2-7, with 9 bases matching TRBD1. CDR3 in DNA: TGTGCCAGCAGCCGCCCCACAGGGGGCTTGTACTTC. Translation gives CASSRPTGGLYF.